A selection of T cell receptor beta chains follows, all from one sample in a study of blood T cell repertoires in COVID-19. Method: immunoSEQ multiplex PCR; TCRdb's copy keeps in-frame clones and lacks some. The data show 200,000 to 250,000 clones, about 85% seen once. The sequencing input was peripheral blood. Every receptor here comes from a woman between 45 and 60 years old with COVID-19, enrolled during active disease. The CDR3 runs from the conserved cysteine through the conserved F or W. Each record gives: J gene, V gene, D gene, clone size, CDR3 protein, CDR3 DNA. D genes are given only for firm matches. Expanded clones get a size class; other rows say once, few or many, or leave the size out.

TRBJ1-2,TRBV6-5,.,.,CASSGTRRRNYGYTF,TGTGCCAGCAGCGGGACACGCAGGCGAAACTATGGCTACACCTTC
TRBJ1-5,TRBV30,TRBD1,.,CAWSIGTGNQPQHF,TGTGCCTGGAGTATTGGGACAGGTAATCAGCCCCAGCATTTT
TRBJ1-5,TRBV27,TRBD1,.,CASSSRTGRDQPQHF,TGTGCCAGCAGTTCCCGGACAGGGCGGGATCAGCCCCAGCATTTT
TRBJ1-5,TRBV24-1,TRBD1,.,CATSEKGTGWNQPQHF,TGTGCCACCAGTGAAAAAGGGACAGGGTGGAATCAGCCCCAGCATTTT
TRBJ1-2,TRBV6-2/TRBV6-3,.,.,CASSYSAGTYGYTF,TGTGCCAGCAGTTACTCCGCCGGTACCTATGGCTACACCTTC
TRBJ2-1,TRBV25-1,.,.,CASSEGLRNEQFF,TGTGCCAGCAGTGAGGGACTCAGGAATGAGCAGTTCTTC
TRBJ2-2,TRBV7-9,TRBD2,once,CASSLIRLATGELFF,TGTGCCAGCAGCTTAATTAGACTAGCTACCGGGGAGCTGTTTTTT
TRBJ2-7,TRBV9,TRBD1,.,CASSTQGGRSEQYF,TGTGCCAGCAGCACACAGGGGGGTCGCAGCGAGCAGTACTTC
TRBJ1-1,TRBV7-8,TRBD1,.,CASTPGQGALAEAFF,TGTGCCAGCACCCCGGGACAGGGGGCGTTGGCTGAAGCTTTCTTT
TRBJ1-2,TRBV5-1,TRBD1,.,CASSSRTGGAGGYTF,TGCGCCAGCAGCTCCCGGACAGGGGGCGCGGGGGGCTACACCTTC
TRBJ1-2,TRBV13,TRBD1,once,CASSTVGQGLNGYTF,TGTGCCAGCAGCACAGTCGGACAGGGATTGAATGGCTACACCTTC
TRBJ1-1,TRBV6-1,.,.,CASSEPLQTAMNTEAFF,TGTGCCAGCAGTGAACCCCTCCAGACAGCAATGAACACTGAAGCTTTCTTT
TRBJ2-3,TRBV10-3,TRBD1,.,CAISERPQGTDTQYF,TGTGCCATCAGTGAGAGACCACAGGGGACAGATACGCAGTATTTT
TRBJ1-2,TRBV27,TRBD1,.,CASSLTGDGYTF,TGTGCCAGCAGTCTGACAGGGGATGGCTACACCTTC
TRBJ2-3,TRBV19,TRBD2,.,CASSTIQRTGRGGQYF,TGTGCCAGTAGTACGATTCAACGGACTGGCCGGGGGGGGCAGTATTTT
TRBJ1-4,TRBV11-1,TRBD1,.,CASSSSGQGYEKLFF,TGTGCCAGCAGCTCGTCGGGACAGGGGTATGAAAAACTGTTTTTT
TRBJ1-4,TRBV19,.,.,CASSTRARISEKLFF,TGTGCCAGTAGTACCAGGGCGCGGATATCCGAAAAACTGTTTTTT
TRBJ1-4,TRBV7-2,.,.,CASSAGRTRATNEKLFF,TGTGCCAGCAGCGCTGGACGGACTCGTGCAACTAATGAAAAACTGTTTTTT
TRBJ2-2,TRBV19,TRBD1,.,CASSLTAGGAGELFF,TGTGCCAGTAGTCTAACCGCAGGGGGTGCCGGGGAGCTGTTTTTT
TRBJ2-1,TRBV7-2,TRBD2,.,CASSLAGTNNEQFF,TGTGCCAGCAGCCTAGCGGGTACTAACAATGAGCAGTTCTTC
TRBJ2-1,TRBV27,.,.,CASREKRSEQFF,TGTGCCAGCAGGGAGAAGAGGTCTGAGCAGTTCTTC
TRBJ1-1,TRBV12-5,.,.,CASGLSGYPEAFF,TGTGCTAGTGGTTTGTCAGGTTACCCTGAAGCTTTCTTT
TRBJ1-6,TRBV13,.,.,CASSLGHSSNSPLHF,TGTGCCAGCAGCTTAGGCCATTCCAGTAATTCACCCCTCCACTTT
TRBJ1-2,TRBV7-2,TRBD1,.,CASSPPRAGTGVGYTF,TGTGCCAGCAGCCCCCCCCGAGCCGGGACAGGGGTGGGCTACACCTTC
TRBJ2-5,TRBV19,TRBD1,.,CASSPLTGSNETQYF,TGTGCCAGTAGTCCGCTGACAGGGAGCAATGAGACCCAGTACTTC
TRBJ2-2,TRBV19,TRBD2,.,CASSIPNFAAGGLLDTGELFF,TGTGCCAGTAGTATACCTAACTTCGCGGCGGGGGGGCTCTTGGACACCGGGGAGCTGTTTTTT
TRBJ2-5,TRBV7-6,.,once,CASSLGGRTQYF,TGTGCCAGCAGCTTGGGTGGGAGGACCCAGTACTTC
TRBJ1-6,TRBV28,TRBD1,.,CATLGTGGLPLHF,TGTGCCACCCTTGGGACAGGGGGCCTACCCCTCCACTTT
TRBJ1-2,TRBV6-6,.,.,CASRSRSAVYGYTF,TGTGCCAGCAGGTCGCGTTCCGCGGTATATGGCTACACCTTC
TRBJ2-4,TRBV28,TRBD2,.,CASSAPGTSGGAKNIQYF,TGTGCCAGCAGTGCCCCCGGGACTAGCGGGGGGGCCAAAAACATTCAGTACTTC
TRBJ1-5,TRBV28,.,.,CASEGQGHQPQHF,TGTGCCAGCGAAGGGCAGGGGCATCAGCCCCAGCATTTT
TRBJ2-2,TRBV11-3,.,.,CASSLLGQNTGELFF,TGTGCCAGCAGCTTACTGGGACAGAACACCGGGGAGCTGTTTTTT
TRBJ2-1,TRBV6-5,TRBD1,.,CASSYRGQSKNEQFF,TGTGCCAGCAGTTACAGGGGACAGTCCAAAAATGAGCAGTTCTTC
TRBJ2-2,TRBV20-1,.,.,CSASSGLRIGELFF,TGCAGTGCTAGTAGCGGCCTCCGTATCGGGGAGCTGTTTTTT
TRBJ2-6,TRBV6-2/TRBV6-3,TRBD1,.,CASSYQGVTGGANVLTF,TGTGCCAGCAGTTATCAGGGGGTAACAGGTGGGGCCAACGTCCTGACTTTC
TRBJ2-7,TRBV6-1,.,.,CASSDPGSPSYEQYF,TGTGCCAGCAGTGATCCCGGGTCTCCTTCCTACGAGCAGTACTTC
TRBJ2-1,TRBV5-4,TRBD2,.,CASSRGGIDGTYQFF,TGTGCCAGCAGCCGGGGGGGGATTGACGGGACTTACCAGTTCTTC
TRBJ1-5,TRBV4-1,.,once,CASSQGVLGSNQPQHF,TGCGCCAGCAGCCAAGGCGTGTTGGGGAGTAATCAGCCCCAGCATTTT
TRBJ2-4,TRBV10-3,TRBD1,.,CAISERGLQDIQYF,TGTGCCATCAGTGAGAGGGGGCTACAGGACATTCAGTACTTC
TRBJ1-2,TRBV27,TRBD1,.,CASSLSGTGDYGYTF,TGTGCCAGCAGTTTAAGCGGGACAGGAGACTATGGCTACACCTTC
TRBJ2-1,TRBV5-4,.,once,CASSWEGKGDNEQFF,TGTGCCAGCAGCTGGGAGGGTAAGGGGGACAATGAGCAGTTCTTC
TRBJ1-4,TRBV11-2,.,.,CASSLGGISVEKLFF,TGTGCCAGCAGCTTAGGAGGGATAAGTGTTGAAAAACTGTTTTTT
TRBJ2-7,TRBV7-2,.,once,CASSLAGASRGSYEQYF,TGTGCCAGCAGCTTAGCGGGAGCTTCCCGTGGGTCCTACGAGCAGTACTTC
TRBJ1-4,TRBV9,.,.,CASTQGSGGEKLFF,TGTGCCAGCACCCAGGGGAGCGGGGGTGAAAAACTGTTTTTT
TRBJ2-3,TRBV6-6,.,.,CASSPLSRTSSTDTQYF,TGTGCCAGCAGTCCCCTATCACGGACATCTAGCACAGATACGCAGTATTTT
TRBJ1-6,TRBV27,.,.,CASRKQVTSSYNSPLHF,TGTGCCAGCAGGAAACAGGTTACAAGCTCCTATAATTCACCCCTCCACTTT
TRBJ1-1,TRBV5-5,TRBD1,.,CASTRTGAVNTEAFF,TGTGCCAGCACCAGAACAGGGGCCGTGAACACTGAAGCTTTCTTT
TRBJ1-6,TRBV28,.,.,CASRVDRFSPYNSPLHF,TGTGCCAGCAGGGTAGACAGGTTCTCCCCCTATAATTCACCCCTCCACTTT
TRBJ2-2,TRBV5-6,TRBD1,.,CASSPGTGGYTGELFF,TGTGCCAGCAGCCCTGGGACAGGGGGCTACACCGGGGAGCTGTTTTTT